One and the same sample provided the 10 T cell receptor beta chains below, sequenced in a study of CD8 T cells in Susac syndrome. Reverse transcription of about 0.45 to 1 ug RNA used random hexamers. TCRdb independently ran MiXCR on the immunoSEQ multiplex PCR reads; one entry per CDR3 protein. The sample carries some 260,000 distinct CDR3 sequences, 93% recorded once. The source material was CD4+ T cells from PBMCs. The receptors stem from a human donor with multiple sclerosis.

CDR3 region: CSALGQGLSDTQYF. DNA of the CDR3: TGCAGTGCTCTGGGACAGGGCCTGTCAGATACGCAGTATTTT. The genes are TRBV20-1 and TRBJ2-3, with 9 bases identical to TRBD1. There are 14 residues in the CDR3. The V gene end was trimmed by 5 bases and the J gene end by 4 bases; junction bases not matched to a gene: 7. The germline V gene encodes CDR1 DFQATT and CDR2 SNEGSKA (reference sequence).

The genes are TRBV4-1 and TRBJ1-1; 7 nucleotides align to TRBD1. The CDR3 runs 16 residues. Per germline, CDR1 MGHRA and CDR2 YSYEKL. V gave up 1 base and J gave up 0 bases; unmatched junction bases: 5. The CDR3 loop is CASSQVLQGLNTEAFF. CDR3 DNA: TGCGCCAGCAGCCAAGTCCTACAGGGGTTGAACACTGAAGCTTTCTTT.

Notes on this clonotype: This could be a read error, since a much larger clone is one nucleotide away. V usage is TRBV2 and J usage is TRBJ2-5; no firm D call. The CDR3 loop spans 11 amino acids. V lost 7 bases to trimming and J lost 1 base, with 4 bases between them. Germline V lookup: CDR1 SNHLY, CDR2 FYNNEI. Here the CDR3 reads CASTSQETQYF. As DNA, the CDR3 is TGTGCCAGCACCTCCCAAGAGACCCAGTACTTC.

V and J are TRBV18 and TRBJ2-1; possible D gene TRBD2, 5 bases. Trimming took 3 bases from V and 0 from J, leaving 15 bases between them. CDR1 and CDR2 (germline): KGHSH, LQKENI. The CDR3 sequence is 17 residues long. CDR3 loop: CASSPPSGRSSYNEQFF. The CDR3 nucleotides are TGTGCCAGCTCACCTCCCAGCGGTCGAAGCTCCTACAATGAGCAGTTCTTC.

The V call is TRBV28, the J call TRBJ2-3; TRBD2 is a possible D gene (5 bases). Germline V gene data show CDR1 as MDHEN and CDR2 as SYDVKM. Trimming took off 6 bases at V and 5 bases at J, with 21 bases between the two ends. The CDR3 has 16 amino acids. The CDR3 here is CASSPRTGSKGDTQYF. CDR3 nucleotide sequence: TGTGCCAGCAGCCCCAGGACGGGGTCAAAGGGAGATACGCAGTATTTT.

The chain carries TRBV23-1 and TRBJ2-7, with unresolved D. TRBV23-1 is noted as an ORF with a role that remains uncertain. This CDR3 is 12 amino acids long. V was clipped by 0 bases and J by 4 bases, with 4 bases between them. The CDR3 coding sequence is TGCGCCAGCAGTCAATCATGGTACGAGCAGTACGTC. It encodes CASSQSWYEQYV.

In DNA, the CDR3 is TGTGCCAGCAGCTTGCGGGCAGGGCAGGGGGGCACTGAAGCTTTCTTT. Its protein product is CASSLRAGQGGTEAFF. The chain joins TRBV5-6 to TRBJ1-1; 7 nucleotides align to TRBD1. The V segment lost 1 base and the J segment 4 bases; nucleotides outside the gene matches: 10. Germline CDR1 SGHDT, CDR2 YYEEEE. This CDR3 region has 16 residues.

The V and J genes are TRBV25-1 and TRBJ1-2, with a tentative D call TRBD1 (6 bases). The length of the CDR3 is 14 residues. V lost 1 base and J 6 bases, leaving 12 bases between the germline ends. Germline V lookup: CDR1 MGHDK, CDR2 SYGVNS. Here the CDR3 reads CASSESGTIHGYTF. CDR3 in DNA: TGTGCCAGCAGTGAATCAGGGACAATTCATGGCTACACCTTC.

The chain links TRBV19 to TRBJ2-1; tentatively, D is TRBD2 (5 bases). Between the trimmed V and J ends, which lost 6 bases and 5 bases, there was a span of 17 bases. In germline, CDR1 is LNHDA, CDR2 SQIVND (reference sequence). This CDR3 contains 15 residues. The CDR3 loop is CASSPTGLGDNEQFF. In DNA form, the CDR3 reads TGTGCCAGTAGCCCGACTGGACTCGGAGACAATGAGCAGTTCTTC.

V and J are TRBV5-1 and TRBJ2-1; TRBD2 aligns across 11 bases. The CDR3 has 20 amino acids. V shed 1 base and J 2 bases; nucleotides not matched to a gene: 14. Germline V gives CDR1 SGHRS, CDR2 YFSETQ. This CDR3 reads CASSLSGLAGGPRAYNEQFF. The CDR3 region has the DNA TGCGCCAGCAGCTTGTCCGGGCTAGCGGGGGGCCCTAGAGCCTACAATGAGCAGTTCTTC.